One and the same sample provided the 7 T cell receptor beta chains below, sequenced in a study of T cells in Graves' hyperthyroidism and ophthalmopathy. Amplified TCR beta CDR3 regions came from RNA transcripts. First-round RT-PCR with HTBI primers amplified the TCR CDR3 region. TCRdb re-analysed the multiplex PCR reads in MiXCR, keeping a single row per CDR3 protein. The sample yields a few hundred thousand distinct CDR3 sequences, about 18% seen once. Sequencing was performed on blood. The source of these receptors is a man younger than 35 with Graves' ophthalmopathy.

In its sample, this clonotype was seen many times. The CDR3, as DNA: TGTGCCACCAGTGTCCCTCCCGGACCCTTCTACGAGCAGTACTTC. The encoded protein is CATSVPPGPFYEQYF. The genes are TRBV24-1 and TRBJ2-7; D is unclear. Trimming left V 5 bases short and J 3 bases short, with 16 bases between. CDR1 is KGHDR, CDR2 SFDVKD, per germline. The CDR3 has 15 residues.

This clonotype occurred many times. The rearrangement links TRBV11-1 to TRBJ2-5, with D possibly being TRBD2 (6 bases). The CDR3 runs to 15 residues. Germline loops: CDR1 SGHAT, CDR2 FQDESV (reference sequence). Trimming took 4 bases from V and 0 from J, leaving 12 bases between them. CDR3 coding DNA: TGTGCCAGCAGCTCCCAGGCGGGACACCAAGAGACCCAGTACTTC. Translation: CASSSQAGHQETQYF.

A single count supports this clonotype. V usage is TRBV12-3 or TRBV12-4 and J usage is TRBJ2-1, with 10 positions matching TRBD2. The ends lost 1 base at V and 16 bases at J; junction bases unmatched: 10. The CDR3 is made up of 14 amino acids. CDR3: CASSLGGAASGGFF. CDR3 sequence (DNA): TGTGCCAGCAGTTTAGGGGGCGCGGCTAGCGGGGGATTCTTC.

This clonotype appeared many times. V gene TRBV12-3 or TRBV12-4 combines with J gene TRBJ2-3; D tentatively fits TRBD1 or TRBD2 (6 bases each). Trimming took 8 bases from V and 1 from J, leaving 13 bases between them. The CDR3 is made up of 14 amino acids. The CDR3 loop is CASGGGARTDTQYF. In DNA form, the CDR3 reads TGTGCCAGCGGAGGGGGAGCTCGCACAGATACGCAGTATTTT.

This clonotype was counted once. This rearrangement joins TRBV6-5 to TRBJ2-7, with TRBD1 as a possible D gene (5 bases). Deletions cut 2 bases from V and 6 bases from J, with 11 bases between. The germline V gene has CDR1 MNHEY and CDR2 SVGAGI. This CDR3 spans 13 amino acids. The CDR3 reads CASSYHGQREQYF. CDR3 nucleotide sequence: TGTGCCAGCAGTTACCACGGACAACGCGAGCAGTACTTC.

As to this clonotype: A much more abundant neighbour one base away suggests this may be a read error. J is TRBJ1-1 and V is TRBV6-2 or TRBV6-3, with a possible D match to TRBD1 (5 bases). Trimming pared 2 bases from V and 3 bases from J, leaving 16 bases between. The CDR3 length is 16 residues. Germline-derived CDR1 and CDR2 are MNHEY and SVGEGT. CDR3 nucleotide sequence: TGTGCCAGCAGTTACCCTCCGGGACGGCAGGACACTGAAGCTTTCTTT. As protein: CASSYPPGRQDTEAFF.

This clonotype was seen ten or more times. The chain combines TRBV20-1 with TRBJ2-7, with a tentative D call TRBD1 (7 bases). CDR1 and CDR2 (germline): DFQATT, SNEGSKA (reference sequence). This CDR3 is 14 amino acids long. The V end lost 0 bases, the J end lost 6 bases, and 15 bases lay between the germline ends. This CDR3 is CSARDDREEREQYF. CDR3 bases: TGCAGTGCTAGAGATGACAGGGAGGAGCGCGAGCAGTACTTC.